This entry lists 27 T cell receptor beta chains sequenced from one sample in a study of T cells in Graves' hyperthyroidism and ophthalmopathy. Amplified TCR beta CDR3 regions came from RNA transcripts. RT-PCR in the first round (using the HTBI primer set) targeted the TCR CDR3. TCRdb independently ran MiXCR on the multiplex PCR reads; one entry per CDR3 protein. Here the sample spans around 350,000 distinct CDR3 sequences, around 25% being singletons. Sequencing used blood. Every receptor here comes from a man aged 50 or older with Graves' hyperthyroidism.

This rearrangement joins TRBV12-3 or TRBV12-4 to TRBJ1-3; 9 nucleotides line up with TRBD1. There are 15 residues in the CDR3. V shed 5 bases and J 2 bases; nucleotides not matched to a gene: 4. This chain's CDR3 is CASSETGGTGNTIYF. Written as DNA, the CDR3 is TGTGCCAGCAGTGAGACAGGGGGTACTGGAAACACCATATATTTT.

This clonotype came up many times. The V gene is TRBV28, the J gene TRBJ2-5, with 9 bases fitting TRBD1. After removal of 4 bases from V and 1 base from J, the junction contained 10 bases not matched to a gene. This CDR3 region has 17 residues. Germline V CDR1 and CDR2: MDHEN, SYDVKM. The CDR3 nucleotides read TGTGCCAGCAGTTCCGTGATACAGGGGGCCGTCCAAGAGACCCAGTACTTC. This encodes CASSSVIQGAVQETQYF. The full variable domain, in which reference TRBV28 and TRBJ2-5 provide the parts outside the CDR3, is DVKVTQSSRYLVKRTGEKVFLECVQDMDHENMFWYRQDPGLGLRLIYFSYDVKMKEKGDIPEGYSVSREKKERFSLILESASTNQTSMYLCASSSVIQGAVQETQYFGPGTRLLVL.

This clonotype was picked up many times. J is TRBJ2-5 and V is TRBV7-2; D gene uncertain. Per the germline V gene, CDR1 is SGHTA and CDR2 is FQGNSA. The CDR3 totals 15 residues. Trimming cost V 2 bases and J 0 bases, with 10 bases left between them. This CDR3 reads CASSLRFQDQETQYF. As DNA, the CDR3 is TGTGCCAGCAGCTTACGCTTCCAAGACCAAGAGACCCAGTACTTC.

This CDR3 reads CASSNRQGGTEAFF. The CDR3 DNA is TGTGCCAGTAGTAATAGACAGGGAGGGACTGAAGCTTTCTTT. J is TRBJ1-1 and V is TRBV19, with TRBD1 matching 7 bases. V trimming: 4 bases; J trimming: 5 bases; junction bases outside the gene matches: 7. Germline V gene sequence: CDR1 LNHDA, CDR2 SQIVND (reference sequence). The CDR3 length is 14 residues.

This clonotype has at least ten counts. The CDR3 DNA follows: TGCAGTGCTAGCCCGGGGGCAGGGATTGAGCAGTTCTTC. Encoded protein: CSASPGAGIEQFF. J is TRBJ2-1 and V is TRBV20-1; D may match TRBD1 or TRBD2 (6 bases each). CDR3 length: 13 residues. Trimming took 3 bases from V and 9 from J, leaving 15 bases between them. Germline V gene lookup returns CDR1 DFQATT and CDR2 SNEGSKA (reference sequence).

In its sample, this clonotype was seen many times. The V gene is TRBV2, the J gene TRBJ2-1; D uncertain. Germline V gene sequence: CDR1 SNHLY, CDR2 FYNNEI. V was shortened by 7 bases and J by 0 bases, with 19 bases between the two germline ends. The CDR3 sequence is 17 residues long. CDR3 amino acids: CASTIAVIPSSYNEQFF. CDR3 bases: TGTGCCAGCACAATAGCAGTCATCCCGAGCTCCTACAATGAGCAGTTCTTC.

The V gene is TRBV12-3 or TRBV12-4, the J gene TRBJ2-5; 7 positions agree with TRBD2. Trimming removed 6 bases from V and 2 bases from J; junction bases left unmatched: 9. There are 15 residues in the CDR3. CDR3 region: CASSSVGTIQETQYF. The CDR3 region has the DNA TGTGCCAGCAGCAGTGTCGGGACTATTCAAGAGACCCAGTACTTC.

The chain carries TRBV27 and TRBJ1-2; possibly TRBD1 for D (5 bases). CDR3 length equals 11 residues. V was cut by 6 bases and J by 7 bases, with 9 bases left in between. Germline CDR1 reads MNHEY; CDR2 reads SMNVEV (reference sequence). The CDR3 sequence is CASSTGPGYTF. The CDR3 nucleotides are TGTGCCAGCAGCACGGGACCTGGCTACACCTTC.

This clonotype was detected only a few times. J is TRBJ1-2 and V is TRBV3-1, with unresolved D. CDR1 and CDR2 (germline): LGHDT, YNNKEL (reference sequence). This CDR3 is 14 amino acids long. Trimming stripped 4 bases from V and 8 bases from J, with 17 bases between. The CDR3 is CASSPNLRGSGYTF. CDR3 sequence (DNA): TGTGCCAGCAGCCCCAACCTCCGGGGATCGGGCTACACCTTC.

This clonotype has just a few counts. The chain's CDR3 is CASSLKMNGAEQYF. In nucleotides, the CDR3 is TGTGCCAGCAGCTTAAAAATGAATGGGGCCGAGCAGTACTTC. The chain joins TRBV7-6 to TRBJ2-7, with a possible D match to TRBD1 (5 bases). The V gene's germline CDR1 is SGHVS and CDR2 FNYEAQ. The V gene lost 2 bases and the J gene lost 6 bases, with 14 bases spanning the gap. CDR3 length: 14 amino acids.

This clonotype was counted between two and nine times. The gene calls are TRBV30 and TRBJ1-1; unclear D gene. Per germline, CDR1 GTSNPN and CDR2 SVGIG (reference sequence). The length of the CDR3 is 11 residues. V was pared by 4 bases and J by 4 bases, with 7 bases between. As DNA, the CDR3 is TGTGCCTGGAATAGGGCCACTGAAGCTTTCTTT. Residues: CAWNRATEAFF.

This clonotype was observed a few times. The J gene is TRBJ1-5, the V gene TRBV3-1; a weak D match, TRBD1 (5 bases). This CDR3 is built from 13 residues. Between the trimmed V and J ends, which lost 4 bases and 3 bases, there was a span of 7 bases. The germline V gene encodes CDR1 LGHDT and CDR2 YNNKEL (reference sequence). This CDR3 is CASSPGVNQPQHF. Written as DNA, the CDR3 is TGTGCCAGCAGCCCGGGGGTCAATCAGCCCCAGCATTTT. The full variable domain, its missing parts supplied by reference TRBV3-1 and TRBJ1-5, is DTAVSQTPKYLVTQMGNDKSIKCEQNLGHDTMYWYKQDSKKFLKIMFSYNNKELIINETVPNRFSPKSPDKAHLNLHINSLELGDSAVYFCASSPGVNQPQHFGDGTRLSIL.

The V gene is TRBV10-3, the J gene TRBJ2-3; D is possibly TRBD1 (5 bases). Germline V lookup: CDR1 ENHRY, CDR2 SYGVKD. With 8 bases removed from V and 3 bases from J, the gap between germline ends came to 12 bases. The CDR3 loop spans 13 amino acids. The CDR3 sequence is CAIQTDSTDTQYF. CDR3 DNA: TGTGCCATCCAGACAGACAGTACAGATACGCAGTATTTT.

The chain is built from TRBV27 and TRBJ2-5, with 13 bases lining up with TRBD2. The trim removed 2 bases at V and 4 bases at J, leaving 4 bases unmatched. From germline, CDR1 is MNHEY and CDR2 SMNVEV (reference sequence). This CDR3 is 16 amino acids long. The CDR3 DNA sequence: TGTGCCAGCAGTTTAGGCGGGACTAGCGGGATAGAGACCCAGTACTTC. It codes for CASSLGGTSGIETQYF.

The chain carries TRBV30 and TRBJ2-3; D gene unclear. The CDR3 length is 16 residues. Germline V gene lookup returns CDR1 GTSNPN and CDR2 SVGIG (reference sequence). The ends were cut back, 0 bases at V and 1 base at J, with 14 bases in the middle. The CDR3 coding sequence is TGTGCCTGGAGTGTAAACTTTCCTGGCCGCACAGATACGCAGTATTTT. As protein: CAWSVNFPGRTDTQYF.

This clonotype was seen a handful of times. The rearrangement uses TRBV5-1 and TRBJ2-3, with D possibly matching TRBD1 (6 bases). This CDR3 region has 14 residues. CDR1 and CDR2 (germline): SGHRS, YFSETQ. V was trimmed by 0 bases and J by 7 bases, leaving 12 bases between them. The CDR3 DNA reads as TGCGCCAGCAGCTTGGGACAGGCCCCTAATACGCAGTATTTT. Protein sequence: CASSLGQAPNTQYF.

This clonotype appeared many times. The rearrangement links TRBV6-1 to TRBJ2-7; D gene unclear. Trimming removed 4 bases from V and 2 bases from J, with 6 bases in between. CDR3 length equals 12 residues. Germline CDR1 reads MNHNS; CDR2 reads SASEGT. The CDR3 protein is CASSVGTYEQYF. CDR3 bases: TGTGCCAGCAGTGTTGGTACCTACGAGCAGTACTTC.

The CDR3: CASSGRGGKAFF. The CDR3 DNA sequence: TGTGCCAGCAGTGGGAGGGGGGGAAAAGCTTTCTTT. This sequence joins TRBV2 and TRBJ1-1, with D perhaps TRBD1 (6 bases). V was pared by 4 bases and J by 9 bases, with 12 bases between. CDR1 and CDR2 (germline): SNHLY, FYNNEI. This CDR3 is 12 amino acids long. The full variable domain, its missing parts supplied by reference TRBV2 and TRBJ1-1, is EPEVTQTPSHQVTQMGQEVILRCVPISNHLYFYWYRQILGQKVEFLVSFYNNEISEKSEIFDDQFSVERPDGSNFTLKIRSTKLEDSAMYFCASSGRGGKAFFGQGTRLTVV.

Turning to this clonotype: A read error may explain this, as a much larger clone is one base away. This chain links TRBV12-3 or TRBV12-4 with TRBJ2-2, with D possibly TRBD2 on 5 matching bases. The CDR3 contains 13 residues. Trimming removed 6 bases from V and 0 bases from J, with 5 bases in between. CDR3 coding DNA: TGTGCCAGCAGACTAGCGAACACCGGGGAGCTGTTTTTT. This sequence encodes CASRLANTGELFF.

This clonotype was found a few times. This chain connects TRBV5-1 to TRBJ1-1, with D uncertain. Germline V gives CDR1 SGHRS, CDR2 YFSETQ. Trimming removed 3 bases from V and 0 bases from J, with 15 bases in between. This CDR3 spans 16 amino acids. In nucleotides, the CDR3 is TGCGCCAGCAGCTCTGGACTAAAACCCATGAACACTGAAGCTTTCTTT. The encoded protein is CASSSGLKPMNTEAFF.

The sample holds a few counts of this clonotype. Here the CDR3 DNA reads TGTGCCAGCAGCTTAGCGCGAACAGGCCTGGGAAATCAGCCCCAGCATTTT. Its protein product is CASSLARTGLGNQPQHF. J is TRBJ1-5 and V is TRBV7-2; weak D call: TRBD1 (5 bases). Trimming took 0 bases from V and 4 from J, leaving 16 bases between them. The CDR3 is 17 residues long. CDR1 is SGHTA and CDR2 is FQGNSA in the germline V gene.

This clonotype came up a few times. The rearrangement uses TRBV18 and TRBJ2-2, with no clear D. With 2 bases removed from V and 6 bases from J, the gap between germline ends came to 10 bases. Germline assignment: CDR1 KGHSH and CDR2 LQKENI. The CDR3 extends over 14 amino acids. CDR3 protein: CASSPDASAGELFF. The CDR3 DNA follows: TGTGCCAGCTCACCAGACGCGAGCGCCGGGGAGCTGTTTTTT.

This clonotype was detected many times. This chain joins TRBV6-1 and TRBJ2-7, with D tentatively TRBD2 (6 bases). V was trimmed by 7 bases and J by 4 bases, leaving 14 bases between them. The CDR3 loop spans 13 amino acids. Germline-derived CDR1 and CDR2 are MNHNS and SASEGT. The CDR3, as DNA: TGTGCCAGCACCTACCGGGGGTTGTACGAGCAGTACTTC. Translating it yields CASTYRGLYEQYF.

This clonotype was observed many times. The chain joins TRBV12-3 or TRBV12-4 to TRBJ1-1, with 9 nucleotides matching TRBD1. With 6 bases clipped from V and 2 bases from J, the junction kept 10 bases outside the gene matches. This CDR3 has 16 amino acids. CDR3 residues: CASSRMTGGVNTEAFF. The CDR3 DNA follows: TGTGCCAGCAGCCGCATGACAGGGGGAGTTAACACTGAAGCTTTCTTT.

V gene TRBV27 combines with J gene TRBJ2-7, with unresolved D. The CDR3 runs to 18 residues. Trimming pared 1 base from V and 3 bases from J, leaving 22 bases between. Germline values: CDR1 MNHEY, CDR2 SMNVEV (reference sequence). CDR3 residues: CASSLFASHRTDGYEQYF. As DNA, the CDR3 is TGTGCCAGCAGTTTATTCGCTTCTCACCGGACCGATGGCTACGAGCAGTACTTC.

The chain joins TRBV6-1 to TRBJ2-1; 13 bases line up with TRBD2. V dropped 4 bases and J dropped 3; count of bases not matched to a gene: 12. This CDR3 is 19 amino acids long. The germline V gene has CDR1 MNHNS and CDR2 SASEGT. The CDR3 here is CASSAHTSGRADYYNEQFF. CDR3 nucleotides: TGTGCCAGCAGTGCCCACACTAGCGGGAGGGCCGACTACTACAATGAGCAGTTCTTC.

The chain combines TRBV12-3 or TRBV12-4 with TRBJ2-5; 12 nucleotides line up with TRBD1. The CDR3 covers 15 residues. V gave up 6 bases and J gave up 5 bases; unmatched junction bases: 7. CDR3 region: CASSDGTGGMETQYF. CDR3 DNA: TGTGCCAGCAGCGATGGGACAGGGGGCATGGAGACCCAGTACTTC.